Described below is a single TCR beta chain sequence and its context. The antigen is undetermined. This record comes from a study of T cell responses to AZD1222 COVID-19 vaccine. Findings and limits, study-wide: Seropositive AZD1222 recipients at baseline numbered only 6 or 7. Repertoires in all cases were sampled only once the peak T cell response had passed. There were vaccine-associated CD4 TCRs across spike, dominant at 160-218 and 743-854.

Germline V gene data show CDR1 as SGHRS and CDR2 as YFSETQ. V dropped 0 bases and J dropped 0 bases, with 9 bases sitting between them. The CDR3 sequence is 15 residues long. Some clones are missing from TCRdb's copy, which holds only in-frame ones; the method was immunoSEQ multiplex PCR. The sample carries some 140,000 clones, roughly 90% recorded once. This TCR was recovered from an adult in good health. The chain couples TRBV5-1 to TRBJ1-2, with no clear D. This sample comprised peripheral blood, obtained on day 0 of MenACWY control vaccination. CDR3 nucleotides: TGCGCCAGCAGCTTGGGTCCCACAACTAACTATGGCTACACCTTC. Protein sequence: CASSLGPTTNYGYTF. Based on the CDR3 plus reference TRBV5-1 and TRBJ1-2, the full variable domain is KAGVTQTPRYLIKTRGQQVTLSCSPISGHRSVSWYQQTPGQGLQFLFEYFSETQRNKGNFPGRFSGRQFSNSRSEMNVSTLELGDSALYLCASSLGPTTNYGYTFGSGTRLTVV.